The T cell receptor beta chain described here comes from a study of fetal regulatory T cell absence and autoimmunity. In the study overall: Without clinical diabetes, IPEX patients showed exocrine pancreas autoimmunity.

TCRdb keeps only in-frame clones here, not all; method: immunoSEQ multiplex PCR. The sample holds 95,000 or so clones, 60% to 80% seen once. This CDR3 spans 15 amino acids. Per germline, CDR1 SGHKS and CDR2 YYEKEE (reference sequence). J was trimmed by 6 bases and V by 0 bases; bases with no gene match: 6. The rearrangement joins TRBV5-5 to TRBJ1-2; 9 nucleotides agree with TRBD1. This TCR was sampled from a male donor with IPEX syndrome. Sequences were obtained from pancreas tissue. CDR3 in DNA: TGTGCCAGCAGCTTGGCACCGGGACAGGGAAATGGCTACACCTTC. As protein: CASSLAPGQGNGYTF.